This TCR beta chain appears in the sequencing data of a study of blood T cell repertoires in COVID-19 (dated by TCRdb to 2018 to 2021). At the level of the whole study: Samples from collaborators originated in the United States, Italy and Spain and spanned both the acute and convalescent phases of COVID-19. Sample metadata almost always included a de-identified subject ID, COVID-19 status, age in years and sex. Where available, HLA class I and class II types were obtained from metadata supplied by the sample provider rather than from assay-based typing. The samples were drawn from the first 160 participants of the ongoing ImmuneRACE study and from 1,254 subjects provided by 6 global collaborators. The repertoires were made available in a free public database intended to serve as a resource for research on the immune response to SARS-CoV-2. Deeply sampled blood TCRbeta repertoires from subjects exposed to, actively infected with, or recovered from COVID-19 were included in the dataset. The prospective study material was composed of cDNA or gDNA derived from T cells, B-cell-depleted T cells, or PBMCs.

TCRbeta CDR3 regions were amplified from genomic DNA using the immunoSEQ Assay, a bias-controlled multiplex PCR. As for how the authors treated the data: The number of nucleated cells in each sample was estimated by amplification of reference gene primers within the assay. Sequence reads were collapsed and filtered to measure the absolute abundance of every unique TCRbeta CDR3 rearrangement. Productive Simpson clonality was computed per sample as the square root of Simpson's diversity index over productive rearrangements. In TCRdb, the immuneACCESS table is reduced to in-frame sequences with V and J assigned. These tables do not hold every clone; where another copy was compared, an unresolved V gene accounts for under half, and the others remain unexplained. V and J calls plus clone size are reproduced from that table; the DNA served to infer D and trimming. The sample table holds approximately 80,000 clones, of which approximately 90% were seen once. 6% to 7.5% of the sample is taken by the ten largest.

Collaborating institutions collected whole blood in K2EDTA tubes following their own protocols. Collaborator samples were shipped for TCRbeta analysis as frozen whole blood, isolated PBMCs, or DNA extracted from either sample type. Study-level results and caveats: How much clinical and demographic metadata was included differed by source and by participant, and the metadata was provided uncurated.

As for this clone: Its antigen is unknown. Base qualities are not at hand, and no much larger clone is one base apart.

The material sequenced was peripheral blood. The TCR sequence derives from a woman older than 75 with acute or convalescent COVID-19.

The DNA sequence is given as TGTGCCAGCAGTCGGCTGGCGACTAGCGGGGGGGCAGGGTACAAGAATGAGCAGTTCTTC. Its translation is CASSRLATSGGAGYKNEQFF. The chain uses TRBV6-2 or TRBV6-3 and TRBJ2-1; TRBD2 matches 14 bases in the middle. From the cysteine through the phenylalanine, the CDR3 covers 20 amino acids. Only CDR3 DNA remains: 60 bases, in frame from the first base. V is trimmed back by 5 bases and J by 7 bases, and the junction contains 19 bases that no gene match accounts for. CDR1 and CDR2, per the germline V gene, are MNHEY and SVGEGT.